The next 21 T cell receptor beta chains were all read from a single sample in a study of shared T cell receptors in the human thymus. Some clones are missing from TCRdb's copy, which holds only in-frame ones; the method was immunoSEQ multiplex PCR. The sample consists of 700,000 or so clones, 70% to 90% of them appearing once. The same data also contributed to another study, on human thymus T cells.

Sequencing was performed on thymocytes. These receptors were taken from a girl under three years old with a congenital heart defect.

This sequence joins TRBV14 and TRBJ1-1; D is unresolved. V lost 2 bases and J lost 3, with 16 bases in between. Per the germline V gene, CDR1 is SGHDN and CDR2 is FVKESK. CDR3 size: 16 residues. The CDR3 loop is CASSQSPRGRDTEAFF. As DNA, the CDR3 is TGTGCCAGCAGCCAAAGTCCCCGCGGGAGGGACACTGAAGCTTTCTTT.

The DNA of the CDR3 is TGCGCCAGCAGCCATACAATGACGCGGGACTTCTCTGGAAACACCATATATTTT. This translates into CASSHTMTRDFSGNTIYF. The chain has TRBV4-1 and TRBJ1-3; D might be TRBD1 (5 bases). The CDR3 loop spans 18 amino acids. With 3 bases removed from V and 0 bases from J, the gap between germline ends came to 18 bases. Germline loops: CDR1 MGHRA, CDR2 YSYEKL.

This clone was observed a single time. The V gene is TRBV18, the J gene TRBJ2-1, with 10 bases identical to TRBD2. V shed 3 bases, J shed 4 bases, and the junction held 12 bases outside the gene matches. Germline V CDR1 and CDR2: KGHSH, LQKENI. CDR3 size: 18 residues. The CDR3 spells CASSPVERGGPRYNEQFF. In DNA, the CDR3 is TGTGCCAGCTCACCCGTTGAGCGGGGGGGCCCTCGTTACAATGAGCAGTTCTTC.

Here the CDR3 reads CASRKNRDQDTEAFF. The CDR3 bases are TGTGCCAGCAGAAAAAACAGGGATCAGGACACTGAAGCTTTCTTT. This sequence joins TRBV27 and TRBJ1-1, with D possibly matching TRBD1 (6 bases). With 6 bases removed from V and 3 bases from J, the gap between germline ends came to 17 bases. The CDR3 spans 15 residues. Per the germline V gene, CDR1 is MNHEY and CDR2 is SMNVEV (reference sequence).

This clone was counted between two and nine times. The chain combines TRBV7-9 with TRBJ1-6; 10 bases agree with TRBD1. Per the germline V gene, CDR1 is SEHNR and CDR2 is FQNEAQ (reference sequence). The CDR3 runs 19 residues. Trimming cost V 5 bases and J 6 bases; bases outside gene matches: 16. This chain's CDR3 is CASSHPRDRGFDSNSPLHF. CDR3 sequence (DNA): TGTGCCAGCAGCCACCCCCGGGACAGGGGATTCGACAGTAATTCACCCCTCCACTTT.

The genes are TRBV27 and TRBJ1-6, with 9 bases that match TRBD1. The V and J ends lost 2 bases and 11 bases, in that order; junction bases with no gene match: 4. The germline V gene encodes CDR1 MNHEY and CDR2 SMNVEV (reference sequence). The CDR3 sequence is 14 residues long. CDR3 sequence (DNA): TGTGCCAGCAGTTTACCCGGGACAGGGACACCCCTCCACTTT. Translating it yields CASSLPGTGTPLHF.

CDR3 DNA sequence: TGTGCCAGCAGTGAAGACGCAGGGGGCGTATCTGAAGCTTTCTTT. Translation: CASSEDAGGVSEAFF. The chain has TRBV6-1 and TRBJ1-1; 8 bases align to TRBD1. The CDR3 totals 15 residues. J gave up 6 bases and V 1 base, and 7 bases lay outside the gene matches. In germline, CDR1 is MNHNS, CDR2 SASEGT.

This rearrangement joins TRBV27 to TRBJ1-1, with 7 bases matching TRBD1. CDR3 length: 16 residues. V was clipped by 6 bases and J by 0 bases; unmatched bases: 10. Looked up from germline, CDR1 is MNHEY and CDR2 is SMNVEV (reference sequence). The CDR3 region has the DNA TGTGCCAGCAGGAATTACACCGGGACAGTGAACACTGAAGCTTTCTTT. It encodes CASRNYTGTVNTEAFF.

This chain uses TRBV7-2 with TRBJ1-5; D call uncertain. The CDR3 extends over 15 amino acids. V lost 6 bases to trimming and J lost 8 bases, with 20 bases between them. The germline CDR1 and CDR2 sequences are SGHTA and FQGNSA. In DNA form, the CDR3 reads TGTGCCAGCAGTCTAGGCGAGGGTGGCCGGGAGCCCCAGCATTTT. The encoded protein is CASSLGEGGREPQHF.

The V and J genes are TRBV2 and TRBJ1-3; weak D call: TRBD1 (6 bases). The germline V and J ends were trimmed by 9 bases and 9 bases, with 12 bases remaining between them. The CDR3 length is 11 residues. CDR1 is SNHLY and CDR2 is FYNNEI in the germline V gene. This CDR3 is CARQQGSTIYF. The CDR3 DNA is TGTGCCAGGCAGCAGGGGAGCACCATATATTTT.

The rearrangement uses TRBV5-1 and TRBJ1-1, with TRBD1 matching over 11 bases. Trimming removed 4 bases from V and 0 bases from J; junction bases left unmatched: 17. The CDR3 totals 20 residues. CDR1 and CDR2 from the germline V gene are SGHRS and YFSETQ. The CDR3 nucleotides are TGCGCCAGCAGCCCCGAAGGACCACAGGACAGGGGGCCGGTGAACACTGAAGCTTTCTTT. Amino acids: CASSPEGPQDRGPVNTEAFF. The complete variable domain, with remaining parts taken from reference TRBV5-1 and TRBJ1-1, reads KAGVTQTPRYLIKTRGQQVTLSCSPISGHRSVSWYQQTPGQGLQFLFEYFSETQRNKGNFPGRFSGRQFSNSRSEMNVSTLELGDSALYLCASSPEGPQDRGPVNTEAFFGQGTRLTVV.

This clone was counted once. The V and J genes are TRBV27 and TRBJ2-3; 9 nucleotides align to TRBD1. The ends lost 9 bases at V and 5 bases at J; junction bases unmatched: 15. Germline CDR1 is MNHEY and CDR2 is SMNVEV (reference sequence). The CDR3 spans 16 residues. DNA for the CDR3: TGTGCCAGTCATATTCATGGGACAGGGATAGGAGATACGCAGTATTTT. As protein: CASHIHGTGIGDTQYF.

The V call is TRBV6-5, the J call TRBJ1-1; 7 bases are a match to TRBD1. Germline V gene sequence: CDR1 MNHEY, CDR2 SVGAGI. The CDR3 is 13 amino acids. After removal of 5 bases from V and 4 bases from J, the junction contained 4 bases not matched to a gene. CDR3 nucleotides: TGTGCCAGCAGTGCCCAGGGGGGCACTGAAGCTTTCTTT. It yields the protein CASSAQGGTEAFF.

This chain connects TRBV7-2 to TRBJ2-5; D unclear. The CDR3 is 13 amino acids. Germline V CDR1 and CDR2: SGHTA, FQGNSA. Between the trimmed V and J ends, which lost 2 bases and 2 bases, there was a span of 6 bases. CDR3 nucleotides: TGTGCCAGCAGCTTACCAGGACAAGAGACCCAGTACTTC. This gives the protein CASSLPGQETQYF.

The rearrangement uses TRBV5-8 and TRBJ2-1; maybe TRBD2 (5 bases). This CDR3 is built from 14 residues. CDR1 and CDR2 (germline): SGHTS, YDEGEE. The V gene lost 4 bases and the J gene lost 5 bases, with 13 bases spanning the gap. The CDR3 bases are TGTGCCAGCAGCCCGGGGTGGCAAGACAATGAGCAGTTCTTC. It translates to CASSPGWQDNEQFF. Drawing the rest from reference TRBV5-8 and TRBJ2-1, the complete variable domain is EAGVTQSPTHLIKTRGQQATLRCSPISGHTSVYWYQQALGLGLQFLLWYDEGEERNRGNFPPRFSGRQFPNYSSELNVNALELEDSALYLCASSPGWQDNEQFFGPGTRLTVL.

V and J are TRBV14 and TRBJ1-2, with TRBD1 as a possible D gene (6 bases). V was clipped by 2 bases and J by 6 bases, with 22 bases between them. Germline V gene data show CDR1 as SGHDN and CDR2 as FVKESK. This CDR3 has 17 residues. In DNA form, the CDR3 reads TGTGCCAGCAGCCAAACTCCCCGGGACACGGAAAGTCATGGCTACACCTTC. Its protein is CASSQTPRDTESHGYTF.

The count of this clone is one. At one boundary the junction diverges from the germline segment, which might be a read error. V gene TRBV7-9 combines with J gene TRBJ1-1; D uncertain. The V gene's germline CDR1 is SEHNR and CDR2 FQNEAQ (reference sequence). There are 15 residues in the CDR3. The CDR3: CASSPILEVEAVSGF. CDR3 DNA: TGTGCCAGCAGCCCCATCCTTGAGGTAGAGGCTGTGAGCGGTTTT.

This clone occurred once. CDR3 sequence reads: CASSRDKGTYNEQFF. In DNA form, the CDR3 reads TGTGCCAGCAGCCGGGACAAGGGCACCTACAATGAGCAGTTCTTC. This chain uses TRBV7-2 with TRBJ2-1, with D maybe TRBD1 (6 bases). CDR1 is SGHTA and CDR2 is FQGNSA in the germline V gene. The V and J ends lost 5 bases and 2 bases respectively, with 13 bases between them. CDR3 length equals 15 residues.

The V gene is TRBV27, the J gene TRBJ2-2; possible D gene TRBD2, 7 bases. CDR3 size: 18 residues. Looked up from germline, CDR1 is MNHEY and CDR2 is SMNVEV (reference sequence). The V end was cut by 1 base, the J end by 3 bases, with 18 bases between. The CDR3 nucleotides are TGTGCCAGCAGTTTATTAGACCCGCGGGGGACACACACCGGGGAGCTGTTTTTT. Encoded protein: CASSLLDPRGTHTGELFF.

CDR3 in amino acids: CASSGLRASGEDYNEQFF. The CDR3 coding sequence is TGTGCCAGCAGCGGACTCCGTGCTAGCGGGGAGGATTACAATGAGCAGTTCTTC. The V gene is TRBV5-6, the J gene TRBJ2-1, with 9 bases fitting TRBD2. This CDR3 spans 18 amino acids. The J segment lost 4 bases and the V segment lost 4 bases, leaving 15 bases of the junction unmatched. In germline, CDR1 is SGHDT, CDR2 YYEEEE.

This clone was detected only a few times. The chain has TRBV14 and TRBJ1-2, with D possibly being TRBD1 (6 bases). The V gene's germline CDR1 is SGHDN and CDR2 FVKESK. This CDR3 is 18 amino acids long. Trimming took off 3 bases at V and 5 bases at J, with 25 bases between the two ends. CDR3 residues: CASSHRVGQSRPLYGYTF. CDR3 bases: TGTGCCAGCAGCCATCGGGTTGGACAGAGCCGCCCTTTATATGGCTACACCTTC.